These 23 T cell receptor beta chains were sequenced from one sample in a study of early T cells in non-severe SARS-CoV-2 infection. Each CDR3 protein is one row after TCRdb ran MiXCR on the 5' RACE reads. The repertoire holds under 85,000 distinct CDR3 sequences, over 4% seen once, with less than 9.5% in the top ten. This specimen consisted of whole blood, obtained at baseline. Receptor source: an adult who was a healthcare worker with PCR-confirmed SARS-CoV-2 infection or an uninfected control (not recorded which).

The chain employs TRBV28 and TRBJ2-5; D perhaps matches TRBD2 (5 bases). Germline V gene sequence: CDR1 MDHEN, CDR2 SYDVKM. Trimming shortened V by 6 bases and J by 5 bases, and 13 bases separated the two germline ends. The CDR3 totals 13 residues. The CDR3 spells CASRLTPGETQYF. The CDR3 region has the DNA TGTGCCAGCAGATTAACCCCGGGGGAGACCCAGTACTTC.

This clonotype was detected many times. The V call is TRBV29-1, the J call TRBJ2-2, with D perhaps TRBD1 or TRBD2 (6 bases each). V was pared by 5 bases and J by 4 bases, with 11 bases between. The CDR3 contains 13 residues. From germline, CDR1 is SQVTM and CDR2 ANQGSEA. DNA of the CDR3: TGCAGCGTTTGGGGGGCCGGCACCGGGGAGCTGTTTTTT. It yields the protein CSVWGAGTGELFF.

The chain uses TRBV11-2 and TRBJ1-5; maybe TRBD1 (5 bases). Germline CDR1 and CDR2: SGHAT and FQNNGV. The CDR3 is 13 residues long. The V end lost 3 bases, the J end lost 5 bases, and 8 bases lay between the germline ends. The CDR3 loop reads CASSFGRDQPQHF. In nucleotides, the CDR3 is TGTGCCAGCAGCTTCGGCAGGGATCAGCCCCAGCATTTT.

J is TRBJ2-7 and V is TRBV18, with D perhaps being TRBD1 or TRBD2 (5 bases each). V shed 2 bases and J shed 6 bases, with 17 bases lying between them. Germline V lookup: CDR1 KGHSH, CDR2 LQKENI. This CDR3 is built from 15 residues. This CDR3 reads CASSPWGTPGAEQYF. The CDR3 bases are TGTGCCAGCTCACCATGGGGGACCCCTGGGGCCGAGCAGTACTTC.

The chain carries TRBV24-1 and TRBJ2-2, with 8 bases aligning to TRBD1. V trimming: 3 bases; J trimming: 6 bases; junction bases outside the gene matches: 11. Germline V lookup: CDR1 KGHDR, CDR2 SFDVKD. The CDR3 runs to 17 residues. CDR3 in amino acids: CATSDPRTGRGAGELFF. CDR3 sequence (DNA): TGTGCCACCAGTGATCCCCGGACAGGGCGCGGCGCCGGGGAGCTGTTTTTT.

Ten or more counts support this clonotype. V is TRBV11-2 and J is TRBJ1-1; D remains ambiguous. Germline V gene lookup returns CDR1 SGHAT and CDR2 FQNNGV. The CDR3 totals 14 residues. Trimming cost V 3 bases and J 2 bases, with 10 bases left between them. CDR3 nucleotide sequence: TGTGCCAGCAGCTTCTCAGGCTCAAACACTGAAGCTTTCTTT. It codes for CASSFSGSNTEAFF. The full variable domain, with the rest looked up from reference TRBV11-2 and TRBJ1-1, is EAGVAQSPRYKIIEKRQSVAFWCNPISGHATLYWYQQILGQGPKLLIQFQNNGVVDDSQLPKDRFSAERLKGVDSTLKIQPAKLEDSAVYLCASSFSGSNTEAFFGQGTRLTVV.

This clonotype was counted at least ten times. J is TRBJ2-7 and V is TRBV21-1. TRBV21-1 is noted as a pseudogene. There are 17 residues in the CDR3. The DNA of the CDR3 is TGTGCCAGCAGCAAAACCCTTGAGGAGCGAAGTACCTACGAGCAGTACTTC. It encodes CASSKTLEERSTYEQYF.

This clonotype was recorded at least ten times. V usage is TRBV12-3 or TRBV12-4 and J usage is TRBJ2-1; D not resolved. V lost 7 bases, J lost 3 bases, and 13 bases lay in between. CDR3 length equals 14 residues. The CDR3 region has the DNA TGTGCCAGCACGTCAACTAACGGCTACAATGAGCAGTTCTTC. It specifies CASTSTNGYNEQFF.

This clonotype was recorded a few times. V gene TRBV10-2 combines with J gene TRBJ2-6; D not resolved. V lost 0 bases and J 4 bases, leaving 10 bases between the germline ends. From germline, CDR1 is WSHSY and CDR2 SAAADI. The CDR3 spans 16 residues. CDR3 loop: CASSESGGLGANVLTF. DNA of the CDR3: TGCGCCAGCAGTGAGTCGGGTGGCTTGGGGGCCAACGTCCTGACTTTC.

V gene TRBV15 combines with J gene TRBJ2-5, with D tentatively TRBD1 (7 bases). The CDR3 consists of 15 residues. Germline CDR1 is LNHNV and CDR2 is YYDKDF (reference sequence). V was shortened by 5 bases and J by 4 bases, with 17 bases between the two germline ends. In DNA, the CDR3 is TGTGCCACCAGCGGAGGGAAGTACAGGGGAGAGACCCAGTACTTC. It codes for CATSGGKYRGETQYF.

Ten or more counts support this clonotype. The genes are TRBV7-3 and TRBJ1-3, with D uncertain. This CDR3 has 13 amino acids. V gave up 3 bases and J gave up 4 bases, with 7 bases separating them. The germline V gene encodes CDR1 SGHTA and CDR2 FQGTGA. Here the CDR3 reads CASSLAAGNTIYF. As DNA, the CDR3 is TGTGCCAGCAGCTTGGCGGCAGGAAACACCATATATTTT.

This clonotype has just one count. The CDR3, as DNA: TGTGCCAGTAGTCAAGGACATGACTACGAGCAGTACTTC. This translates into CASSQGHDYEQYF. The chain combines TRBV19 with TRBJ2-7, with D perhaps TRBD1 (5 bases). The CDR3 totals 13 residues. Trimming shortened V by 5 bases and J by 3 bases, and 11 bases separated the two germline ends. The germline gives CDR1 LNHDA, CDR2 SQIVND (reference sequence).

This clonotype was detected a few times. This chain uses TRBV27 with TRBJ2-1; D gene uncertain. Per germline, CDR1 MNHEY and CDR2 SMNVEV (reference sequence). Trimming took off 4 bases at V and 2 bases at J, with 12 bases between the two ends. The CDR3 totals 15 residues. The CDR3 region is CASSSVGLPYNEQFF. CDR3 DNA sequence: TGTGCCAGCAGTTCGGTAGGGCTACCCTACAATGAGCAGTTCTTC.

This clonotype has at least ten counts. The V call is TRBV11-3, the J call TRBJ2-7, with 8 bases that match TRBD1. Germline-derived CDR1 and CDR2 are SGHNT and YENEEA. The CDR3 extends over 15 amino acids. Trimming took 2 bases from V and 2 from J; bases not matched to a gene: 5. The CDR3 DNA reads as TGTGCCAGCAGCTTACAGCCGGGACAGGCCTACGAGCAGTACTTC. It specifies CASSLQPGQAYEQYF.

This clonotype was seen more than once but under ten times. The rearrangement links TRBV3-1 to TRBJ1-5, with D perhaps matching TRBD1 (5 bases). The V end lost 6 bases, the J end lost 1 base, and 16 bases lay between the germline ends. This CDR3 has 16 residues. Germline CDR1 LGHDT, CDR2 YNNKEL (reference sequence). The CDR3 loop is CASSLGHARSNQPQHF. The CDR3 DNA sequence: TGTGCCAGCAGTTTAGGACACGCGCGGAGCAATCAGCCCCAGCATTTT.

This clonotype was seen many times. The chain carries TRBV7-6 and TRBJ2-5; 8 bases align to TRBD2. In germline, CDR1 is SGHVS, CDR2 FNYEAQ. The length of the CDR3 is 18 residues. J lost 1 base, V lost 0 bases, and 10 bases had no gene match. CDR3 residues: CASSLAIKPTSAQETQYF. The DNA for the CDR3 is TGTGCCAGCAGCTTAGCGATAAAGCCGACTAGCGCCCAAGAGACCCAGTACTTC.

CDR3 residues: CASSSGAPPYEQYF. The CDR3 coding sequence is TGTGCCAGCAGCTCAGGGGCGCCTCCCTACGAGCAGTACTTC. V and J are TRBV7-6 and TRBJ2-7, with a possible D match to TRBD1 (6 bases). Germline V gene lookup returns CDR1 SGHVS and CDR2 FNYEAQ. CDR3 length: 14 residues. V was trimmed by 4 bases and J by 2 bases, leaving 12 bases between them.

There are many counts of this clonotype. The chain combines TRBV7-9 with TRBJ1-6; D may be TRBD1 (5 bases). The germline V gene encodes CDR1 SEHNR and CDR2 FQNEAQ (reference sequence). V was shortened by 3 bases and J by 7 bases, with 19 bases between the two germline ends. This CDR3 spans 17 amino acids. The CDR3 sequence: CASSFRGESGRNSPLHF. The CDR3 nucleotides read TGTGCCAGCAGCTTTCGGGGGGAGTCCGGGCGGAATTCACCCCTCCACTTT.

V is TRBV6-6 and J is TRBJ2-2, with TRBD1 matching 10 bases. Germline V gene lookup returns CDR1 MNHNY and CDR2 SVGAGI (reference sequence). J lost 7 bases, V lost 5 bases, and 7 bases had no gene match. There are 15 residues in the CDR3. As DNA, the CDR3 is TGTGCCAGCAGTGCACCGGGACAGGGGATCGGGGAGCTGTTTTTT. Translating gives CASSAPGQGIGELFF.

This clonotype was observed a handful of times. The chain joins TRBV28 to TRBJ2-2; no clear D. Germline CDR1 reads MDHEN; CDR2 reads SYDVKM. The ends were cut back, 6 bases at V and 3 bases at J, with 5 bases in the middle. The CDR3 has 12 residues. CDR3 sequence (DNA): TGTGCCAGCAGGACCTACACCGGGGAGCTGTTTTTT. Translation: CASRTYTGELFF.

The chain has TRBV5-1 and TRBJ1-2, with D unclear. V lost 3 bases and J lost 1, with 13 bases in between. Germline-derived CDR1 and CDR2 are SGHRS and YFSETQ. The CDR3 length is 15 residues. In DNA, the CDR3 is TGCGCCAGCAGCTCGCTGACGGGTGATAACTATGGCTACACCTTC. This codes for CASSSLTGDNYGYTF.

This clonotype has only a few counts. The chain links TRBV28 to TRBJ1-5; D is unresolved. The ends were cut back, 3 bases at V and 0 bases at J, with 9 bases in the middle. CDR1 is MDHEN and CDR2 is SYDVKM in the germline V gene. The CDR3 totals 15 residues. CDR3 sequence: CASSFKGYSNQPQHF. DNA of the CDR3: TGTGCCAGCAGTTTTAAAGGCTATAGCAATCAGCCCCAGCATTTT.

This clonotype was counted many times. The chain joins TRBV27 to TRBJ2-1; maybe TRBD2 (5 bases). V lost 5 bases, J lost 8 bases, and 16 bases lay in between. The CDR3 is 14 amino acids. Germline CDR1 and CDR2: MNHEY and SMNVEV (reference sequence). The CDR3 is CASSTPLATHEQFF. The CDR3 DNA is TGTGCCAGCAGTACGCCTCTAGCAACCCATGAGCAGTTCTTC.